The clone carrying this T cell receptor (beta chain) appeared once. Libraries were prepared by immunoSEQ multiplex PCR; TCRdb keeps only in-frame clonotypes and omits some of them. The data show about 50,000 clones, with about 93% seen just once and 0.39% held by the top ten. Germline CDR1 and CDR2: LNHNV and YYDKDF (reference sequence). The CDR3 loop spans 14 amino acids. V lost 3 bases, J lost 4 bases, and 10 bases lay in between. The data were obtained in a study of T cell changes during pregnancy in multiple sclerosis. The sequencing here drew on CD4+ T cells from peripheral blood mononuclear cells, taken after pregnancy. This clonotype was sampled from a female donor with multiple sclerosis, enrolled in a pregnancy study. The chain links TRBV15 to TRBJ1-5; no reliable D call. The CDR3 spells CATSSGGGNQPQHF. The CDR3 DNA is TGTGCCACCAGCAGCGGCGGCGGGAATCAGCCCCAGCATTTT.